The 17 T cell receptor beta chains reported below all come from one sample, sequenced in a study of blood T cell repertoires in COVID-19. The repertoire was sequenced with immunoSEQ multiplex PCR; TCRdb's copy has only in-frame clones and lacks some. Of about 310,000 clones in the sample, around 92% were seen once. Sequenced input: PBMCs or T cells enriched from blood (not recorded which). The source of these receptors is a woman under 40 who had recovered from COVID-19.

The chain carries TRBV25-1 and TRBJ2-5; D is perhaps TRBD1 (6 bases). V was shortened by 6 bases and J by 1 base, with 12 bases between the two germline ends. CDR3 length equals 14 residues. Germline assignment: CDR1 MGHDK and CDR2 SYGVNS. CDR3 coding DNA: TGTGCCAGCAGGGCTAGGGGGACCCAAGAGACCCAGTACTTC. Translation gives CASRARGTQETQYF. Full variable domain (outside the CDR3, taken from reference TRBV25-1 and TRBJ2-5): EADIYQTPRYLVIGTGKKITLECSQTMGHDKMYWYQQDPGMELHLIHYSYGVNSTEKGDLSSESTVSRIRTEHFPLTLESARPSHTSQYLCASRARGTQETQYFGPGTRLLVL.

In DNA, the CDR3 is TGTGCCAGCTCCTCCGGGACAGGGGCCTCTGGAAACACCATATATTTT. Its protein is CASSSGTGASGNTIYF. This sequence joins TRBV18 and TRBJ1-3; 10 bases line up with TRBD1. The CDR3 is 16 residues long. From germline, CDR1 is KGHSH and CDR2 LQKENI. J was trimmed by 0 bases and V by 6 bases; bases with no gene match: 5.

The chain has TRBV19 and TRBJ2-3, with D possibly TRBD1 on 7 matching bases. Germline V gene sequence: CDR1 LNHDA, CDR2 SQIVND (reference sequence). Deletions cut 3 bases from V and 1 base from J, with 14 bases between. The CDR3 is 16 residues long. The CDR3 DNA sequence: TGTGCCAGTAGTATTGGTCCCAGGGGGGGCACAGATACGCAGTATTTT. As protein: CASSIGPRGGTDTQYF.

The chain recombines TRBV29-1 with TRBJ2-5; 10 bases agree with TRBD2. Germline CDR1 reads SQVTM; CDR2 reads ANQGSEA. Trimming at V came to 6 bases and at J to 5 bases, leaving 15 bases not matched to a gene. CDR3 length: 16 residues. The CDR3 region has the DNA TGCAGCGTCTCTCCGTGGGTAGCGGGAGGTGGGGAGACCCAGTACTTC. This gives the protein CSVSPWVAGGGETQYF.

The CDR3 sequence is CASSLDRFNQPQHF. CDR3 DNA sequence: TGTGCCAGCAGTTTGGACAGGTTCAATCAGCCCCAGCATTTT. This rearrangement joins TRBV6-5 to TRBJ1-5; 7 bases map to TRBD1. Trimming removed 4 bases from V and 3 bases from J; junction bases left unmatched: 3. CDR1 is MNHEY and CDR2 is SVGAGI in the germline V gene. This CDR3 has 14 amino acids.

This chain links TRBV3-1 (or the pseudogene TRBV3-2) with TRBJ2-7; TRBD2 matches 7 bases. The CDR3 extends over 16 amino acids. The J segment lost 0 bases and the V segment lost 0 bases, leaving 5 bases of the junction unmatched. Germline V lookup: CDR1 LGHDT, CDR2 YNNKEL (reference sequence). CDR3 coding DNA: TGTGCCAGCAGCCAAGACTGGGCTAGCGGCTCCTACGAGCAGTACTTC. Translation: CASSQDWASGSYEQYF.

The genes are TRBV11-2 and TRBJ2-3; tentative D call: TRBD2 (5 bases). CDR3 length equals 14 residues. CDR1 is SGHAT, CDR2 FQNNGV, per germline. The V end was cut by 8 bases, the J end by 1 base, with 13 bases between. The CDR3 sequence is CASCTRARTDTQYF. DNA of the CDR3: TGTGCCAGCTGCACGCGGGCCCGCACAGATACGCAGTATTTT.

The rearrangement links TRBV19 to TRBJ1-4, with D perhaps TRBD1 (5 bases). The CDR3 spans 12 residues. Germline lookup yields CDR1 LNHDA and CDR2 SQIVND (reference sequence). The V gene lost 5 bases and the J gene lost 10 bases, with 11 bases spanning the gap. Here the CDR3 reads CASSPRQLKLFF. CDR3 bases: TGTGCCAGTAGTCCTCGACAGCTAAAACTGTTTTTT. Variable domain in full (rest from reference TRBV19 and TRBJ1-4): DGGITQSPKYLFRKEGQNVTLSCEQNLNHDAMYWYRQDPGQGLRLIYYSQIVNDFQKGDIAEGYSVSREKKESFPLTVTSAQKNPTAFYLCASSPRQLKLFFGSGTQLSVL.

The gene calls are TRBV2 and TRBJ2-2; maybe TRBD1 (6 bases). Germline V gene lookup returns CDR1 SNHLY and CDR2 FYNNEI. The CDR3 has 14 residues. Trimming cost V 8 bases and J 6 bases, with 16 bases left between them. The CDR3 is CASAYNRDPGELFF. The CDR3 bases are TGTGCCAGCGCTTACAACAGGGATCCCGGGGAGCTGTTTTTT.

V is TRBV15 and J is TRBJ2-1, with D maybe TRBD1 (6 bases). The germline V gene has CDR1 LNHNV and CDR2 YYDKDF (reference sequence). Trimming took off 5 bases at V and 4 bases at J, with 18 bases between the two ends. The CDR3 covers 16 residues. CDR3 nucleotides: TGTGCCACCAGCCGGCGACAGGATGGGGCTTACAATGAGCAGTTCTTC. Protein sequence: CATSRRQDGAYNEQFF. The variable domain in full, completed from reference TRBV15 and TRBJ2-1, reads DAMVIQNPRYQVTQFGKPVTLSCSQTLNHNVMYWYQQKSSQAPKLLFHYYDKDFNNEADTPDNFQSRRPNTSFCFLDIRSPGLGDTAMYLCATSRRQDGAYNEQFFGPGTRLTVL.

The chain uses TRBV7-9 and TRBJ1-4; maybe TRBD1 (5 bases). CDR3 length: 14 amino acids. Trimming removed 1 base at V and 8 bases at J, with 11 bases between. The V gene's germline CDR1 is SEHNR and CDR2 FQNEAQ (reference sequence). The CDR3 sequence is CASSLGQGKEKLFF. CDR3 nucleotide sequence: TGTGCCAGCAGCTTAGGGCAGGGAAAAGAAAAACTGTTTTTT.

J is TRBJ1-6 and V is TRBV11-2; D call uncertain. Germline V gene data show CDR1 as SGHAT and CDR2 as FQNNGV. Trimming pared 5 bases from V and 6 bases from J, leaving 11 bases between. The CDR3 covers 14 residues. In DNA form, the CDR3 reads TGTGCCAGCAGCAATAGGACTTCTAATTCACCCCTCCACTTT. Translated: CASSNRTSNSPLHF.

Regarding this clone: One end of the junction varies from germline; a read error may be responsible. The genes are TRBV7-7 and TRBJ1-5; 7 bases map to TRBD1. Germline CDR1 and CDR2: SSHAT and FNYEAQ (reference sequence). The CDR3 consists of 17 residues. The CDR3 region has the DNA TGTGCTAGCAGCCAAACTAACGACAGGGCGGGGGGTCAGCCCCAGCATTTT. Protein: CASSQTNDRAGGQPQHF.

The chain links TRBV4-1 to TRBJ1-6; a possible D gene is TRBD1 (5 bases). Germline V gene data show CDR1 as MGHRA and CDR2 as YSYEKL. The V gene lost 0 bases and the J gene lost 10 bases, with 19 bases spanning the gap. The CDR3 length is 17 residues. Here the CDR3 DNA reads TGCGCCAGCAGCCAAGATCCGGGAGGGAGAAGGGACTCACCCCTCCACTTT. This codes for CASSQDPGGRRDSPLHF.

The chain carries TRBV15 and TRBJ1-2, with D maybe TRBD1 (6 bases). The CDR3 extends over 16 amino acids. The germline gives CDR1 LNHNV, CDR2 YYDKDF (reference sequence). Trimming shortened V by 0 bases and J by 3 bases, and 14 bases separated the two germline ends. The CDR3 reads CATSRDRGGPYYGYTF. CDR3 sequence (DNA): TGTGCCACCAGCAGAGATCGCGGGGGCCCCTACTATGGCTACACCTTC.

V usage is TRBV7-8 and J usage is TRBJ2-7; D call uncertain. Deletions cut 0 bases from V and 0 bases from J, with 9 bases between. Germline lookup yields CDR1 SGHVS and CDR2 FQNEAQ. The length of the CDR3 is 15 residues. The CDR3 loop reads CASSLAYISSYEQYF. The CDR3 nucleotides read TGTGCCAGCAGCTTAGCGTACATCTCCTCCTACGAGCAGTACTTC.

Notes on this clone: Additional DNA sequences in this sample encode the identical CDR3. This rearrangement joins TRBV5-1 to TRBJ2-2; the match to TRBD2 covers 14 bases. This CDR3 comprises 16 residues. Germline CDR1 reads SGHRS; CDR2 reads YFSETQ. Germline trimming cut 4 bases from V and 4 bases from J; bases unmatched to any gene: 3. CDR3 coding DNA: TGCGCCAGCAGCCCCGGACTAGCGGGAGGCACCGGGGAGCTGTTTTTT. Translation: CASSPGLAGGTGELFF.